The present T cell receptor (beta chain) was sequenced within a study of T cells after yellow fever vaccination. The CDR3 sequence is 15 residues long. CDR1 is SQVTM, CDR2 ANQGSEA, per germline. Trimming shortened V by 0 bases and J by 0 bases, and 6 bases separated the two germline ends. Study findings and constraints: Only a small proportion of the clonotypes turned up in both the CD4 and the CD8 compartments, likely arising from convergent recombination. Booster sampling recovered most clones from primary vaccination (approximately 96% CD4, roughly 90% CD8).

This clonotype came up a few times. Antigen unknown. The authors made TCR cDNA by 5'RACE template switching, adding a universal primer site and UMIs. TCRdb re-called the 5' RACE reads with MiXCR, one entry per CDR3 protein. Seen here are under 300,000 distinct CDR3 sequences, 6.5% to 8.5% observed once, and the top ten hold more than 0.8%. The sample in question was CD4+ T cells sorted from PBMCs, obtained 15 days after the yellow fever booster vaccination. This TCR derives from a young man who received the YFV17D yellow fever vaccine. The chain combines TRBV29-1 with TRBJ2-6; weak D call: TRBD2 (5 bases). CDR3 in amino acids: CSVEEGGSGANVLTF. The CDR3, as DNA: TGCAGCGTTGAAGAAGGAGGCTCTGGGGCCAACGTCCTGACTTTC. The full variable domain, completed using reference TRBV29-1 and TRBJ2-6, is SAVISQKPSRDICQRGTSLTIQCQVDSQVTMMFWYRQQPGQSLTLIATANQGSEATYESGFVIDKFPISRPNLTFSTLTVSNMSPEDSSIYLCSVEEGGSGANVLTFGAGSRLTVL.